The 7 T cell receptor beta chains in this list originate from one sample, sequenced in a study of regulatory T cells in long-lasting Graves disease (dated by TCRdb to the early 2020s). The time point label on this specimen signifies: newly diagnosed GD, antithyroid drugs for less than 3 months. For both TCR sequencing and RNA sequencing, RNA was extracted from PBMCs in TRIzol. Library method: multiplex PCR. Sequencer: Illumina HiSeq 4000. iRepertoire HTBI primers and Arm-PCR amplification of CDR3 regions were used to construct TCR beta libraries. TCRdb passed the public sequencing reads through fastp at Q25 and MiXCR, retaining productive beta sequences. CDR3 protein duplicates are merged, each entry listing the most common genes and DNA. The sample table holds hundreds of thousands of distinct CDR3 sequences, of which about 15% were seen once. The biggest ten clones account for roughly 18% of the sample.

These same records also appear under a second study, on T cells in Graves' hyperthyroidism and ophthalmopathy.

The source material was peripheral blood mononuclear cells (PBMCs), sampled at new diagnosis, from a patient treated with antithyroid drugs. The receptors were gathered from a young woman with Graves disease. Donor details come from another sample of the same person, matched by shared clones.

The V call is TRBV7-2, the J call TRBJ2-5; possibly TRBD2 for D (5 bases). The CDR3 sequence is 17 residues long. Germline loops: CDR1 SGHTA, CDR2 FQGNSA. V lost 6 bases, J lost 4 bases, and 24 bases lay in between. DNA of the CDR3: TGTGCCAGCAGTACCGTCGGGGTGGCTGGGTATGGAGAGACCCAGTACTTC. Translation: CASSTVGVAGYGETQYF.

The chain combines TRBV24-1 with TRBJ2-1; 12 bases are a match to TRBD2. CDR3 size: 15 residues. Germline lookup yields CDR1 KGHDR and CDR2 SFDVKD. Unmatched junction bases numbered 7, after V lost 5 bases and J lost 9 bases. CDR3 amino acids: CATSGLAGGHGEQFF. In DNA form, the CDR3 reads TGTGCCACCAGTGGGCTAGCGGGAGGGCACGGTGAGCAGTTCTTC.

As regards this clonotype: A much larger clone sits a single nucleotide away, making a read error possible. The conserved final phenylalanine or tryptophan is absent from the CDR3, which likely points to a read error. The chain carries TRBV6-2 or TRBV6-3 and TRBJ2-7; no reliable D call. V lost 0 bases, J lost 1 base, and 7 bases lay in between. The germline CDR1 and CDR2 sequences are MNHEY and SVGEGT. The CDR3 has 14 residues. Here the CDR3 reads CASSYSEISYEQYL. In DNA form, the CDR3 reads TGTGCCAGCAGTTACTCGGAGATATCCTACGAGCAGTACCTC.

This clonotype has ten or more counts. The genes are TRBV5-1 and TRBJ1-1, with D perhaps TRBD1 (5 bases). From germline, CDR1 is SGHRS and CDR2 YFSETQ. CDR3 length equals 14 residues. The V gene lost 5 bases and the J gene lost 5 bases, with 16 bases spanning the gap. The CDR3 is CASSFVGGETEAFF. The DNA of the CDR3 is TGCGCCAGCAGTTTTGTGGGGGGAGAGACTGAAGCTTTCTTT.

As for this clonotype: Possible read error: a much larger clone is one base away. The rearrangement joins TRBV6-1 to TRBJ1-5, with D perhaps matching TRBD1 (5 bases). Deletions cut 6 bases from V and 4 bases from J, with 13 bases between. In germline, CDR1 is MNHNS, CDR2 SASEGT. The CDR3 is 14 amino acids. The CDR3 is CASSPRQTNQPQHF. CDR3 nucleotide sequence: TGTGCCAGCAGCCCGAGACAGACTAATCAGCCCCAGCATTTT.

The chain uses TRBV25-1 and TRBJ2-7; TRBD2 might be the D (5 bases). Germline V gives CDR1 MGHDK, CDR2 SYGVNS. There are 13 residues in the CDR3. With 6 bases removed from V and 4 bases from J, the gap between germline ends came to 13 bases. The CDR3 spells CASRASAGYEQYF. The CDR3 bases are TGTGCCAGCAGGGCGTCGGCGGGTTACGAGCAGTACTTC.

CDR3 sequence: CASSAPRTSGRAGTGELFF. The CDR3 nucleotides are TGCGCCAGCAGCGCGCCTAGGACTAGCGGGAGGGCCGGAACCGGGGAGCTGTTTTTT. The rearrangement uses TRBV5-1 and TRBJ2-2, with 15 bases lining up with TRBD2. Germline V gives CDR1 SGHRS, CDR2 YFSETQ. V shed 4 bases, J shed 5 bases, and the junction held 12 bases outside the gene matches. The length of the CDR3 is 19 residues.